This TCR beta chain stems from a study of OX40 agonist ivuxolimab in advanced cancers. Measured with immunoSEQ multiplex PCR; TCRdb has only the in-frame clones, and not every one. Found here are about 14,000 clones, around four fifths of them singletons; the top ten hold over 12%. Whole-study findings and limits: Expanded peripheral T cell antigen specificity was not determined. Individuals who were partial responders at 0.1-3.0 mg/kg had clonal expansion that ranked among the lowest.

The CDR3 is 15 residues long. The germline CDR1 and CDR2 sequences are MGHRA and YSYEKL. V dropped 1 base and J dropped 8 bases, with 15 bases sitting between them. Comments on this clone: Its antigen is unidentified.

This clonotype was sampled from an adult with an advanced solid tumor such as melanoma, head and neck, liver or kidney cancer. The chain employs TRBV4-1 and TRBJ2-1; D not resolved. The sequencing used CD4+ or CD8+ T cells sorted from blood, collected in a trial of the OX40 agonist ivuxolimab. The CDR3 sequence: CASSQVLSELHEQFF. CDR3 bases: TGCGCCAGCAGCCAAGTGTTATCAGAGCTCCATGAGCAGTTCTTC.